Below are 2 T cell receptor beta chains sequenced from a single sample in a study of early T cells in non-severe SARS-CoV-2 infection. One entry per CDR3 protein, called by TCRdb with MiXCR from the 5' RACE reads. This table holds about 69,000 distinct CDR3 sequences, about 13% found once. Sequencing was done on a sample of whole blood. All receptors come from an adult who was a healthcare worker with PCR-confirmed SARS-CoV-2 infection or an uninfected control (not recorded which).

This clonotype was seen at least ten times. The chain couples TRBV11-2 to TRBJ2-7; TRBD2 might be the D (7 bases). Germline V gene lookup returns CDR1 SGHAT and CDR2 FQNNGV. V was pared by 1 base and J by 2 bases, with 12 bases between. The CDR3 length is 15 residues. The CDR3 region is CASSLVAGGPYEQYF. The DNA of the CDR3 is TGTGCCAGCAGCTTAGTAGCCGGGGGGCCCTACGAGCAGTACTTC. Using reference TRBV11-2 and TRBJ2-7 for the parts outside the CDR3, the full variable domain is EAGVAQSPRYKIIEKRQSVAFWCNPISGHATLYWYQQILGQGPKLLIQFQNNGVVDDSQLPKDRFSAERLKGVDSTLKIQPAKLEDSAVYLCASSLVAGGPYEQYFGPGTRLTVT.

This clonotype has at least ten counts. V usage is TRBV12-3 or TRBV12-4 and J usage is TRBJ2-2; D is possibly TRBD1 (5 bases). CDR3 length: 14 amino acids. Trimming pared 7 bases from V and 5 bases from J, leaving 14 bases between. The CDR3 DNA sequence: TGTGCCAGCACCCAATATCGACAGACCGGGGAGCTGTTTTTT. Translation: CASTQYRQTGELFF.